One sample yielded the 10 T cell receptor beta chains listed below, sequenced in a study of human T cells and chemical hapten exposure. Time point defined: patch test 1, 2 weeks after DPC sensitization. Treatment: therapeutic diphenylcyclopropenone sensitization with weekly scalp DPC. MiXCR, applied by TCRdb to the RACE reads, yields one record per CDR3 protein. This sample has about 340,000 distinct CDR3 sequences; around 7% occur once, and the top ten carry approximately 8%. The input for sequencing was whole blood, taken in connection with sensitization to the hapten diphenylcyclopropenone (DPC). These receptors were collected from a woman between 18 and 30 years old with alopecia areata. Some clones in this sample may be carry-over from other donors' samples.

In its sample, this clonotype was seen many times. The J gene is TRBJ1-6, the V gene TRBV27; D is undetermined. V was clipped by 6 bases and J by 10 bases, with 16 bases between them. CDR3 length: 14 amino acids. From germline, CDR1 is MNHEY and CDR2 SMNVEV (reference sequence). The DNA of the CDR3 is TGTGCCAGCAGCCAACAGCCCTTCGGGTCACCCCTCCACTTT. It encodes CASSQQPFGSPLHF.

The chain combines TRBV28 with TRBJ2-7, with TRBD1 identical over 7 bases. CDR1 and CDR2 from the germline V gene are MDHEN and SYDVKM. The trim removed 5 bases at V and 5 bases at J, leaving 12 bases unmatched. The CDR3 length is 15 residues. In nucleotides, the CDR3 is TGTGCCAGCAGTATACCAAGACAGGGCCGGGACGAGCAGTACTTC. Translation gives CASSIPRQGRDEQYF.

In its sample, this clonotype was seen a few times. The chain combines TRBV7-9 with TRBJ2-3; possible D gene TRBD1, 6 bases. CDR1 is SEHNR and CDR2 is FQNEAQ in the germline V gene (reference sequence). Trimming left V 0 bases short and J 4 bases short, with 20 bases between. The CDR3 covers 18 residues. The CDR3 DNA follows: TGTGCCAGCAGCTTAGCCTCCTCGGCAGGGGCGGTCGCAGATACGCAGTATTTT. Translation gives CASSLASSAGAVADTQYF.

This rearrangement joins TRBV7-3 to TRBJ2-1; D possibly corresponds to TRBD2 (6 bases). The V end was cut by 4 bases, the J end by 5 bases, with 9 bases between. Germline assignment: CDR1 SGHTA and CDR2 FQGTGA. CDR3 length: 13 residues. The DNA for the CDR3 is TGTGCCAGCAGCTGGGGACTGCACAATGAGCAGTTCTTC. The encoded protein is CASSWGLHNEQFF.

Many counts were recorded for this clonotype. This sequence joins TRBV6-2 or TRBV6-3 and TRBJ2-7, with D unresolved. Germline CDR1 MNHEY, CDR2 SVGEGT. CDR3 length equals 11 residues. V lost 8 bases and J lost 2, with 7 bases in between. CDR3 protein: CASGPAYEQYF. Here the CDR3 DNA reads TGTGCCAGCGGTCCAGCCTACGAGCAGTACTTC.

This clonotype came up many times. The chain uses TRBV29-1 and TRBJ2-7, with 7 bases matching TRBD1. The CDR3 has 12 amino acids. Germline V lookup: CDR1 SQVTM, CDR2 ANQGSEA. The trim removed 5 bases at V and 2 bases at J, leaving 3 bases unmatched. The CDR3 nucleotides are TGCAGCGTTATTGGACAGGCCTACGAGCAGTACTTC. Translated: CSVIGQAYEQYF.

The sample holds a few counts of this clonotype. The chain has TRBV12-3 or TRBV12-4 and TRBJ1-5; the match to TRBD1 covers 9 bases. J gave up 4 bases and V 2 bases, and 6 bases lay outside the gene matches. CDR3 size: 16 residues. Here the CDR3 reads CASSLLGTGKNQPQHF. CDR3 nucleotide sequence: TGTGCCAGCAGTTTATTGGGGACAGGGAAAAATCAGCCCCAGCATTTT.

This clonotype was found many times. V gene TRBV4-3 combines with J gene TRBJ1-3; TRBD1 is a possible D gene (5 bases). V was trimmed by 0 bases and J by 11 bases, leaving 14 bases between them. The CDR3 contains 14 residues. Looked up from germline, CDR1 is LGHNA and CDR2 is YSLEER. The CDR3: CASSQDQLGGAIYF. As DNA, the CDR3 is TGCGCCAGCAGCCAAGATCAGCTGGGGGGTGCCATATATTTT.

A few counts support this clonotype. V gene TRBV29-1 combines with J gene TRBJ1-1; 7 positions agree with TRBD1. The germline CDR1 and CDR2 sequences are SQVTM and ANQGSEA. The V segment lost 7 bases and the J segment 3 bases; nucleotides outside the gene matches: 5. The CDR3 is made up of 12 amino acids. For the CDR3, the DNA is TGCAGCGCCGACAGGGCGGACACTGAAGCTTTCTTT. Protein sequence: CSADRADTEAFF.

This clonotype was found many times. The rearrangement links TRBV7-6 to TRBJ1-1; no clear D. Germline V gene lookup returns CDR1 SGHVS and CDR2 FNYEAQ. The CDR3 contains 12 residues. V was shortened by 3 bases and J by 8 bases, with 10 bases between the two germline ends. In DNA, the CDR3 is TGTGCCAGCAGCTTTAGGCAGGAGGAAGCTTTCTTT. It is translated as CASSFRQEEAFF.